This T cell receptor (beta chain) was captured by sequencing in a study of PD-1 blockade in classical Hodgkin lymphoma. Whole-study results and caveats: Significantly greater TCR diversity emerged by C4D1 in CD4+ cells but not CD8+ cells.

Profiling relied on immunoSEQ multiplex PCR, and the TCRdb table lists in-frame clones only, not all of them. The table includes about 50,000 clones, roughly 91% detected once. Relapses following autologous stem cell transplantation were seen in all patients, with brentuximab vedotin exposure varying. The ends were cut back, 1 base at V and 7 bases at J, with 5 bases in the middle. The CDR3 is 12 amino acids. Germline lookup yields CDR1 SEHNR and CDR2 FQNEAQ (reference sequence). This clone was seen a handful of times. As yet, its antigen is unknown. Sequences were derived from peripheral blood mononuclear cells (PBMCs), sampled before the second cycle of nivolumab. The rearrangement joins TRBV7-9 to TRBJ1-5, with D uncertain. The receptor was derived from a human donor with classical Hodgkin lymphoma. CDR3 region: CASSLGGQPQHF. The CDR3 DNA is TGTGCCAGCAGCTTAGGGGGACAGCCCCAGCATTTT.